These T cell receptor beta chains were read from a single sample in a study of cytomegalovirus exposure and HLA in healthy donors. The assay was immunoSEQ multiplex PCR, and TCRdb's table has in-frame clones only and misses some. The data hold some 150,000 clones, with 70% observed a single time. The sample consisted of PBMCs. The receptors derive from a woman in her sixties or seventies in good health and CMV-seropositive. CDR3s include the opening cysteine and the closing phenylalanine or tryptophan. The D gene is left open where the match is weak. For some rows the clone size is stated as once, few or many, or as a class when expanded; others skip it.

. few TRBJ1-3 TRBV7-6 CASSLALPGSGNTIYF TGTGCCAGCAGCTTAGCGCTGCCAGGGTCGGGAAACACCATATATTTT
TRBD2 . TRBJ2-3 TRBV5-1 CASSTVAGEDTQYF TGCGCCAGCAGCACGGTAGCGGGAGAAGATACGCAGTATTTT
TRBD1 . TRBJ1-2 TRBV7-2 CASSLEGTGNYGYTF TGTGCCAGCAGCTTAGAAGGGACAGGGAACTATGGCTACACCTTC
TRBD1 . TRBJ2-7 TRBV11-2 CASSLDGTGDEQYF TGTGCCAGCAGCTTAGACGGGACAGGGGATGAGCAGTACTTC
. . TRBJ1-1 TRBV9 CASSVGPGLGEAFF TGTGCCAGCAGCGTAGGACCAGGGTTGGGTGAAGCTTTCTTT
. few TRBJ1-5 TRBV6-1 CASTEGYSNQPQHF TGTGCCAGCACCGAGGGATATAGCAATCAGCCCCAGCATTTT
. few TRBJ1-1 TRBV10-3 CAISESGGGTEAFF TGTGCCATCAGTGAGTCCGGGGGGGGCACTGAAGCTTTCTTT
. . TRBJ2-1 TRBV6-1 CASRWGPYNEQFF TGTGCCAGCCGGTGGGGGCCCTACAATGAGCAGTTCTTC
TRBD1 . TRBJ2-2 TRBV18 CASSRGQGNTGELFF TGTGCCAGCTCACGGGGACAGGGTAACACCGGGGAGCTGTTTTTT
TRBD1 . TRBJ2-7 TRBV7-9 CASSFPRTGSQDEQYF TGTGCCAGCAGCTTCCCAAGGACAGGTAGTCAAGACGAGCAGTACTTC
TRBD1 once TRBJ2-2 TRBV27 CASRLQTGVAGELFF TGTGCCAGCAGACTCCAGACAGGGGTCGCCGGGGAGCTGTTTTTT
TRBD2 few TRBJ2-7 TRBV25-1 CASSEFGAGGLYEQYF TGTGCCAGCAGTGAATTTGGGGCGGGAGGGTTGTACGAGCAGTACTTC
. . TRBJ2-7 TRBV5-6 CASTLRGDEQYF TGTGCCAGCACTTTAAGGGGTGACGAGCAGTACTTC
TRBD2 few TRBJ2-3 TRBV6-5 CASATGLASSDTQYF TGTGCCAGTGCCACGGGACTAGCATCATCAGATACGCAGTATTTT
. . TRBJ2-3 TRBV5-1 CASSLGGPPLTDTQYF TGCGCCAGCAGCTTGGGAGGCCCGCCGCTCACAGATACGCAGTATTTT
. . TRBJ1-5 TRBV9 CASGQGPNQPQHF TGTGCCAGCGGGCAGGGTCCAAATCAGCCCCAGCATTTT
TRBD1 . TRBJ2-4 TRBV4-1 CASSQGMTGGPKNIQYF TGCGCCAGCAGCCAAGGGATGACAGGGGGACCCAAAAACATTCAGTACTTC
. . TRBJ1-1 TRBV7-7 CASSLDRGSTEAFF TGTGCTAGCAGCTTAGATCGGGGGAGCACTGAAGCTTTCTTT
. . TRBJ2-5 TRBV7-9 CASRLGAREETQYF TGTGCCAGCAGGCTAGGAGCGAGGGAGGAGACCCAGTACTTC
. . TRBJ1-1 TRBV19 CASRQAGVNTEAFF TGTGCCAGTAGGCAGGCGGGTGTGAACACTGAAGCTTTCTTT
TRBD1 few TRBJ1-2 TRBV25-1 CASKGAGYGYTF TGTGCCAGCAAGGGGGCAGGCTATGGCTACACCTTC
TRBD2 . TRBJ2-3 TRBV29-1 CSVRSGRRDTQYF TGCAGCGTCCGATCCGGGAGGAGGGATACGCAGTATTTT
TRBD2 . TRBJ2-7 TRBV28 CASSFASGSWEQYF TGTGCCAGCAGTTTCGCCAGCGGGAGTTGGGAGCAGTACTTC
TRBD1 . TRBJ2-1 TRBV6-6 CASTGGWNEQFF TGTGCCAGCACAGGGGGCTGGAATGAGCAGTTCTTC
TRBD1 . TRBJ1-1 TRBV5-1 CASSLGSTTGADEAFF TGCGCCAGCAGCTTGGGGTCCACGACAGGGGCCGATGAAGCTTTCTTT
TRBD1 few TRBJ1-2 TRBV9 CASSVATGVAYGYTF TGTGCCAGCAGCGTAGCCACAGGGGTTGCCTATGGCTACACCTTC
. few TRBJ1-3 TRBV7-9 CASSLALRGGNTIYF TGTGCCAGCAGCTTAGCGCTTCGGGGGGGAAACACCATATATTTT
TRBD2 . TRBJ2-1 TRBV5-1 CASSLSGTSNEQFF TGCGCCAGCAGCTTGTCTGGGACTAGCAATGAGCAGTTCTTC
. few TRBJ2-3 TRBV6-5 CASSFEGDSTDTQYF TGTGCCAGCAGTTTCGAGGGAGACAGCACAGATACGCAGTATTTT
. . TRBJ1-5 TRBV2 CASRGDTYSNQPQHF TGTGCCAGCAGGGGGGACACCTATAGCAATCAGCCCCAGCATTTT
TRBD2 . TRBJ2-1 TRBV30 CAWSVRLSREGGNEQFF TGTGCCTGGAGTGTACGTTTATCGCGGGAGGGCGGGAATGAGCAGTTCTTC
TRBD1 . TRBJ1-5 TRBV11-3 CASSTRDRGNISNQPQHF TGTGCCAGCAGCACCCGGGACAGGGGGAATATTAGCAATCAGCCCCAGCATTTT
. . TRBJ1-2 TRBV20-1 CSASQGSGYTF TGCAGTGCTAGTCAGGGATCTGGCTACACCTTC
TRBD2 . TRBJ2-5 TRBV29-1 CSVEDSGRAGETQYF TGCAGCGTTGAAGACAGCGGGAGGGCCGGGGAGACCCAGTACTTC
. few TRBJ2-5 TRBV6-1 CASSGDPGYRETQYF TGTGCCAGCAGTGGGGATCCAGGGTACCGAGAGACCCAGTACTTC
. . TRBJ1-3 TRBV11-2 CASSLAGREGATIYF TGTGCCAGCAGCCTCGCCGGTCGAGAGGGTGCGACCATATATTTT
. . TRBJ1-1 TRBV18 CASSLGQMNTEAFF TGTGCCAGCTCACTCGGACAGATGAACACTGAAGCTTTCTTT
TRBD1 once TRBJ1-2 TRBV29-1 CSSDPGGSGYTF TGCAGCTCCGACCCAGGGGGCAGTGGCTACACCTTC
TRBD1 . TRBJ1-2 TRBV5-1 CASSGSGGTNYGYTF TGCGCCAGCAGCGGGTCAGGGGGTACAAACTATGGCTACACCTTC
. . TRBJ2-3 TRBV11-1 CASSLAAGRGGTDTQYF TGTGCCAGCAGCTTAGCAGCGGGTCGAGGGGGCACAGATACGCAGTATTTT
TRBD1 . TRBJ1-5 TRBV5-1 CASSETGDQPQHF TGCGCCAGCAGCGAGACAGGGGACCAGCCCCAGCATTTT
TRBD1 . TRBJ2-7 TRBV2 CASTFPGQGAGEQYF TGTGCCAGCACCTTCCCGGGACAGGGGGCGGGCGAGCAGTACTTC
TRBD2 . TRBJ2-1 TRBV19 CASQGTSYNEQFF TGTGCCAGTCAGGGGACTAGCTACAATGAGCAGTTCTTC
. . TRBJ1-4 TRBV5-4 CASSSSNWAGGSEKLFF TGTGCCAGCAGCTCCAGTAATTGGGCAGGAGGGAGTGAAAAACTGTTTTTT
TRBD2 . TRBJ2-1 TRBV28 CASKAGLAGANEQFF TGTGCCAGCAAAGCGGGACTAGCGGGAGCGAATGAGCAGTTCTTC
. . TRBJ1-1 TRBV6-1 CASSESGTWGLAEAFF TGTGCCAGCAGTGAATCGGGGACATGGGGCTTGGCTGAAGCTTTCTTT
TRBD2 . TRBJ2-1 TRBV5-1 CASSLDSGSSYNEQFF TGCGCCAGCAGCTTGGATAGCGGGAGCTCCTACAATGAGCAGTTCTTC
. . TRBJ1-1 TRBV11-3 CASSPPVEGHTEAFF TGTGCCAGCAGCCCCCCTGTGGAGGGCCACACTGAAGCTTTCTTT
. . TRBJ2-7 TRBV28 CASSSSAHRSSYEQYF TGTGCCAGCAGTTCATCGGCCCACAGGAGCTCCTACGAGCAGTACTTC
. medium-sized TRBJ1-1 TRBV27 CASSLGGREAFF TGTGCCAGCAGTTTAGGAGGCAGGGAAGCTTTCTTT
TRBD2 . TRBJ2-7 TRBV9 CASSVDSGIYEQYF TGTGCCAGCAGCGTAGATAGCGGGATTTACGAGCAGTACTTC
TRBD1 . TRBJ1-1 TRBV4-1 CASRQDRVGQGRYAFF TGCGCCAGCAGACAAGATAGAGTGGGACAGGGTCGGTATGCTTTCTTT
. . TRBJ1-1 TRBV10-3 CAISGLAANTEAFF TGTGCCATCAGTGGACTGGCAGCGAACACTGAAGCTTTCTTT